The clone carrying this T cell receptor beta chain was detected a few times. The antigen is not known. These data are taken from a study of neurological immune-mediated disorders. Trimming left V 4 bases short and J 8 bases short, with 15 bases between. CDR3 size: 13 residues. The germline gives CDR1 SGHKS, CDR2 YYEKEE (reference sequence). The cDNA came from 5'RACE, which used 10-nucleotide random UMIs. MiXCR was run by TCRdb on the 5' RACE reads, yielding one entry per CDR3 protein. Among around 61,000 distinct CDR3 sequences listed, approximately 5.1% were seen once. Findings and caveats of the study: Phylogenetically, 18 of 34 multiple sclerosis patients' repertoires fell into one related-CDR3 cluster, a possible signature. None of the CDR3 amino acid sequences of expanded clones recurred across subjects, suggesting private repertoires in all groups.

Material: PBMCs. The receptor's source is a human donor with multiple sclerosis. The donor label of this sample is uncertain. The rearrangement joins TRBV5-5 to TRBJ1-2; D is unresolved. This CDR3 is CASSARVSQGYTF. CDR3 nucleotide sequence: TGTGCCAGCAGCGCCCGGGTCTCGCAGGGCTACACCTTC.